This passage covers 17 T cell receptor beta chains from one sample sequenced in a study of cytomegalovirus exposure and HLA in healthy donors. The primer mix had 60 Vbeta and 13 Jbeta primers. Assay used: immunoSEQ multiplex PCR; TCRdb lists only in-frame clones, some missing. The table includes about 160,000 clones, around 78% detected once. The sample comprised PBMCs. All receptors derive from a woman aged 35 to 49 in good health and CMV-seronegative.

The V and J genes are TRBV6-6 and TRBJ2-1, with a tentative D call TRBD2 (5 bases). The CDR3 is 16 amino acids. Trimming shortened V by 10 bases and J by 2 bases, and 21 bases separated the two germline ends. The V gene's germline CDR1 is MNHNY and CDR2 SVGAGI (reference sequence). The CDR3 region has the DNA TGTGCCACTCTTACTACTACGTCCGGGACCTACAATGAGCAGTTCTTC. This sequence encodes CATLTTTSGTYNEQFF.

The chain carries TRBV7-8 and TRBJ2-6; D possibly corresponds to TRBD1 (6 bases). V shed 3 bases and J shed 0 bases, with 15 bases lying between them. Germline V gene lookup returns CDR1 SGHVS and CDR2 FQNEAQ. The CDR3 loop spans 18 amino acids. CDR3 nucleotide sequence: TGTGCCAGCAGCTTCCGGCGAGGGGGTGGCTCTGGGGCCAACGTCCTGACTTTC. Amino acid sequence: CASSFRRGGGSGANVLTF.

This sequence joins TRBV5-4 and TRBJ2-7, with D perhaps TRBD1 (5 bases). CDR1 SGHNT and CDR2 YYREEE come from the germline V gene (reference sequence). Between the trimmed V and J ends, which lost 0 bases and 1 base, there was a span of 8 bases. The CDR3 sequence is 14 residues long. The CDR3 here is CASSLGGQSYEQYF. The DNA for the CDR3 is TGTGCCAGCAGCTTGGGAGGACAATCCTACGAGCAGTACTTC.

The chain combines TRBV29-1 with TRBJ2-5; 7 positions agree with TRBD1. This CDR3 contains 14 residues. CDR1 is SQVTM and CDR2 is ANQGSEA in the germline V gene. V shed 5 bases and J 4 bases; nucleotides not matched to a gene: 10. Here the CDR3 DNA reads TGCAGCGTTAAACCCACAGGGGTCAGAGAGACCCAGTACTTC. Amino acid sequence: CSVKPTGVRETQYF. The variable domain in full, with the rest retrieved from reference TRBV29-1 and TRBJ2-5, is SAVISQKPSRDICQRGTSLTIQCQVDSQVTMMFWYRQQPGQSLTLIATANQGSEATYESGFVIDKFPISRPNLTFSTLTVSNMSPEDSSIYLCSVKPTGVRETQYFGPGTRLLVL.

This clone was seen only once. The chain is built from TRBV2 and TRBJ2-5; 10 bases line up with TRBD1. Germline V gene lookup returns CDR1 SNHLY and CDR2 FYNNEI. CDR3 length: 14 residues. Losses at the gene ends were 3 bases for V and 6 bases for J; bases not matched to a gene: 4. CDR3 DNA sequence: TGTGCCAGCAGTGAGGGACAGGGGTTGCAGACCCAGTACTTC. Its protein is CASSEGQGLQTQYF.

The rearrangement joins TRBV7-6 to TRBJ2-2, with no clear D. The CDR3 spans 14 residues. V lost 1 base and J lost 7, with 10 bases in between. Germline lookup yields CDR1 SGHVS and CDR2 FNYEAQ. The CDR3: CASSLVGQDGELFF. CDR3 nucleotide sequence: TGTGCCAGCAGCTTAGTTGGGCAGGACGGGGAGCTGTTTTTT.

J is TRBJ1-2 and V is TRBV7-9; no clear D. V shed 5 bases and J shed 6 bases, with 10 bases lying between them. The CDR3 has 12 residues. The V gene's germline CDR1 is SEHNR and CDR2 FQNEAQ (reference sequence). The CDR3 here is CASSHEADGYTF. CDR3 DNA sequence: TGTGCCAGCAGCCACGAGGCGGATGGCTACACCTTC.

This clone has a single count. This chain connects TRBV7-2 to TRBJ2-5; maybe TRBD2 (5 bases). V was shortened by 5 bases and J by 5 bases, with 9 bases between the two germline ends. This CDR3 has 12 residues. Germline V gene data show CDR1 as SGHTA and CDR2 as FQGNSA. DNA of the CDR3: TGTGCCAGCAGCCAAACGGGGGAGACCCAGTACTTC. Its protein product is CASSQTGETQYF.

The CDR3 bases are TGTGCCAGCACTGGCAATGTAAGGGGTATCCCTGGGGCCAACGTCCTGACTTTC. This gives the protein CASTGNVRGIPGANVLTF. The chain carries TRBV2 and TRBJ2-6, with a weak D call TRBD1 (5 bases). CDR1 is SNHLY and CDR2 is FYNNEI in the germline V gene. Deletions cut 7 bases from V and 2 bases from J, with 21 bases between. The CDR3 consists of 18 residues.

The chain links TRBV10-3 to TRBJ2-5; TRBD2 might be the D (5 bases). This CDR3 has 11 amino acids. Trimming shortened V by 8 bases and J by 5 bases, and 9 bases separated the two germline ends. The V gene's germline CDR1 is ENHRY and CDR2 SYGVKD. As DNA, the CDR3 is TGTGCCATCGGGCTAGCCGAGACCCAGTACTTC. This codes for CAIGLAETQYF.

A few counts support this clone. The genes are TRBV7-6 and TRBJ2-3, with TRBD2 matching over 14 bases. V lost 6 bases to trimming and J lost 4 bases; unmatched junction nucleotides: 18. The CDR3 length is 20 residues. Germline CDR1 is SGHVS and CDR2 is FNYEAQ. The chain's CDR3 is CASSPNAGTSGRSRADTQYF. CDR3 nucleotide sequence: TGTGCCAGCAGTCCTAACGCCGGGACTAGCGGGAGAAGTAGGGCAGATACGCAGTATTTT.

J is TRBJ2-3 and V is TRBV5-1, with D perhaps matching TRBD1 (5 bases). Germline V CDR1 and CDR2: SGHRS, YFSETQ. V gave up 0 bases and J gave up 4 bases, with 12 bases separating them. CDR3 size: 15 residues. CDR3 in amino acids: CASSLGQLGADTQYF. As DNA, the CDR3 is TGCGCCAGCAGCTTGGGACAGCTAGGGGCAGATACGCAGTATTTT.

This clone showed up just a few times. The chain has TRBV15 and TRBJ2-3, with a tentative D call TRBD2 (6 bases). The CDR3 loop spans 15 amino acids. Trimming left V 0 bases short and J 2 bases short, with 9 bases between. CDR1 is LNHNV, CDR2 YYDKDF, per germline (reference sequence). CDR3 bases: TGTGCCACCAGCAGAGAGGGACTGCCCACAGATACGCAGTATTTT. This gives the protein CATSREGLPTDTQYF.

The chain carries TRBV6-5 and TRBJ2-7, with a possible D match to TRBD2 (6 bases). CDR1 and CDR2 from the germline V gene are MNHEY and SVGAGI. There are 15 residues in the CDR3. The germline V and J ends were trimmed by 2 bases and 5 bases, with 16 bases remaining between them. DNA of the CDR3: TGTGCCAGCAGTTACGAGGAGGGGTATGGTCACGAGCAGTACTTC. Amino acid sequence: CASSYEEGYGHEQYF.

The V and J genes are TRBV2 and TRBJ2-5; possible D gene TRBD2, 5 bases. The V end lost 6 bases, the J end lost 1 base, and 15 bases lay between the germline ends. The germline gives CDR1 SNHLY, CDR2 FYNNEI. The CDR3 is 15 residues long. CDR3: CASRLSGKVQETQYF. CDR3 DNA sequence: TGTGCCAGCAGGCTATCCGGGAAAGTCCAAGAGACCCAGTACTTC.

V gene TRBV28 combines with J gene TRBJ2-1, with 7 nucleotides matching TRBD1. The CDR3 is made up of 15 amino acids. Germline trimming cut 5 bases from V and 1 base from J; bases unmatched to any gene: 5. CDR1 MDHEN and CDR2 SYDVKM come from the germline V gene. The CDR3 reads CASSLMGQSYNEQFF. The CDR3 DNA reads as TGTGCCAGCAGTCTCATGGGACAGTCCTACAATGAGCAGTTCTTC.

This chain links TRBV5-1 with TRBJ1-2, with D tentatively TRBD1 (6 bases). Germline V gives CDR1 SGHRS, CDR2 YFSETQ. V was pared by 3 bases and J by 2 bases, with 14 bases between. There are 15 residues in the CDR3. The CDR3 loop reads CASSYEAGANYGYTF. As DNA, the CDR3 is TGCGCCAGCAGCTATGAGGCAGGGGCGAACTATGGCTACACCTTC. The whole variable domain, filled in from reference TRBV5-1 and TRBJ1-2, reads KAGVTQTPRYLIKTRGQQVTLSCSPISGHRSVSWYQQTPGQGLQFLFEYFSETQRNKGNFPGRFSGRQFSNSRSEMNVSTLELGDSALYLCASSYEAGANYGYTFGSGTRLTVV.